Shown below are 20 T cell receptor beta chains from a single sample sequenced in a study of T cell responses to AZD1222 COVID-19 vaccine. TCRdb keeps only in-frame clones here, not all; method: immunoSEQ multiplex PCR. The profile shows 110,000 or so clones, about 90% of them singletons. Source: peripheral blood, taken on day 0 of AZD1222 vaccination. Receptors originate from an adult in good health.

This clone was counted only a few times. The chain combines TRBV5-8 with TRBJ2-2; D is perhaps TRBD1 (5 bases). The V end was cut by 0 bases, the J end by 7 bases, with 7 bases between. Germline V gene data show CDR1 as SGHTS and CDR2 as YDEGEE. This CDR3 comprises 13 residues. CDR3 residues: CASSLVGHGELFF. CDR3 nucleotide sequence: TGTGCCAGCAGCTTGGTGGGGCACGGGGAGCTGTTTTTT. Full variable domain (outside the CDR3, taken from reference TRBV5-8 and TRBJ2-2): EAGVTQSPTHLIKTRGQQATLRCSPISGHTSVYWYQQALGLGLQFLLWYDEGEERNRGNFPPRFSGRQFPNYSSELNVNALELEDSALYLCASSLVGHGELFFGEGSRLTVL.

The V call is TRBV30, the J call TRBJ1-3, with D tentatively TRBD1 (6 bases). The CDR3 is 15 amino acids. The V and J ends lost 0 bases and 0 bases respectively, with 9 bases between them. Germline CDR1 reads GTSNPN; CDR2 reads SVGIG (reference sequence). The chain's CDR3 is CAWSVARGSGNTIYF. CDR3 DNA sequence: TGTGCCTGGAGTGTGGCCAGGGGCTCTGGAAACACCATATATTTT.

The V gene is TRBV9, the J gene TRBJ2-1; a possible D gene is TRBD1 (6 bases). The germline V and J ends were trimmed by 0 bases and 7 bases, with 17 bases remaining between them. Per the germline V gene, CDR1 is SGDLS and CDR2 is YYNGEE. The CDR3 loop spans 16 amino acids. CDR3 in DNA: TGTGCCAGCAGCGTAGGTCCTAGTCCAGGGGATAATGAGCAGTTCTTC. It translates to CASSVGPSPGDNEQFF.

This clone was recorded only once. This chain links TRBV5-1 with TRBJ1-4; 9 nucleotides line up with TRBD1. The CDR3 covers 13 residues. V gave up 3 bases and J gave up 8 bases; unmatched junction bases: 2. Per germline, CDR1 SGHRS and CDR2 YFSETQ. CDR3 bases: TGCGCCAGCAGCTACAGGGGGCAAGAAAAACTGTTTTTT. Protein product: CASSYRGQEKLFF.

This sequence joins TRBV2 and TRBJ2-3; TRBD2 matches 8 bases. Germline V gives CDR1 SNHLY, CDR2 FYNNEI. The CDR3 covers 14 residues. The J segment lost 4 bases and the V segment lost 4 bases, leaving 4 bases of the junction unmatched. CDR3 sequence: CASSGGRSPDTQYF. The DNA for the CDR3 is TGTGCCAGCAGTGGCGGGAGGTCCCCAGATACGCAGTATTTT.

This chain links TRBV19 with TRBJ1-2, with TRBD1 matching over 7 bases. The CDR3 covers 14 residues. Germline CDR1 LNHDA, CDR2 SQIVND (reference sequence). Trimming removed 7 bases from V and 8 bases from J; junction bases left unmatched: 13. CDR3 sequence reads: CASTPQGQGEGYTF. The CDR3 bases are TGTGCCAGTACCCCCCAGGGCCAGGGGGAGGGCTACACCTTC.

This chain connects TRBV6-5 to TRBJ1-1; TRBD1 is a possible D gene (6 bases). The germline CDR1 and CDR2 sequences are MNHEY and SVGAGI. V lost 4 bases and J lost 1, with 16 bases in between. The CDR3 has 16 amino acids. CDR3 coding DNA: TGTGCCAGCAGTTCGAGGGTGAGGGGGGGGAACACTGAAGCTTTCTTT. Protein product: CASSSRVRGGNTEAFF.

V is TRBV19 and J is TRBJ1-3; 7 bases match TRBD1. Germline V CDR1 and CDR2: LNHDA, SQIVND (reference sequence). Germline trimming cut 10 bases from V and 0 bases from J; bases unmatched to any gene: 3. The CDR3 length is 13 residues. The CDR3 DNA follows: TGTGCCACCGGACAGGCCTCTGGAAACACCATATATTTT. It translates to CATGQASGNTIYF.

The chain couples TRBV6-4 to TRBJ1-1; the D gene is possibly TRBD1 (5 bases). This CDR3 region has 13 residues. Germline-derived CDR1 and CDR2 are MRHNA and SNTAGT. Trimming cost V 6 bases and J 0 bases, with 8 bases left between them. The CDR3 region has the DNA TGTGCCAGCAGACAGGACTTGAACACTGAAGCTTTCTTT. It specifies CASRQDLNTEAFF.

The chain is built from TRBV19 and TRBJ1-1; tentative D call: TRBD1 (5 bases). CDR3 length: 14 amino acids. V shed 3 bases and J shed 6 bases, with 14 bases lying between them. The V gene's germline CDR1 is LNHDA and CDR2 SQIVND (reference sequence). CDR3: CASSIKRGRAEAFF. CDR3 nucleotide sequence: TGTGCCAGTAGTATTAAGAGGGGAAGGGCTGAAGCTTTCTTT.

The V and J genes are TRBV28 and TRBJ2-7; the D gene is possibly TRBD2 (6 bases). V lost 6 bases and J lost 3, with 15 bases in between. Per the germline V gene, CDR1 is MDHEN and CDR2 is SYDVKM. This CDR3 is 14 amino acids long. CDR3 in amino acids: CASRPGGELYEQYF. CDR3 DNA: TGTGCCAGCAGGCCCGGGGGAGAGCTCTACGAGCAGTACTTC.

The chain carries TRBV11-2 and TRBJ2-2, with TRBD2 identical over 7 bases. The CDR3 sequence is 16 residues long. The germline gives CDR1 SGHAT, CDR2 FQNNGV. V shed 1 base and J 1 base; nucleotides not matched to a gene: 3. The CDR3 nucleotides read TGTGCCAGCAGCTTAGCGGGGGGTAGGAACACCGGGGAGCTGTTTTTT. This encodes CASSLAGGRNTGELFF.

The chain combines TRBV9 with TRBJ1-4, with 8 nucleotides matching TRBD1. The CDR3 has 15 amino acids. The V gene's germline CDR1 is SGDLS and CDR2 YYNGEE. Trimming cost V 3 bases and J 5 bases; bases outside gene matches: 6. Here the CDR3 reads CASSAGDRSNEKLFF. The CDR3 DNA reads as TGTGCCAGCAGCGCGGGGGACAGGTCGAATGAAAAACTGTTTTTT. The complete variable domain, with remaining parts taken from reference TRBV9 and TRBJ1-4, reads DSGVTQTPKHLITATGQRVTLRCSPRSGDLSVYWYQQSLDQGLQFLIQYYNGEERAKGNILERFSAQQFPDLHSELNLSSLELGDSALYFCASSAGDRSNEKLFFGSGTQLSVL.

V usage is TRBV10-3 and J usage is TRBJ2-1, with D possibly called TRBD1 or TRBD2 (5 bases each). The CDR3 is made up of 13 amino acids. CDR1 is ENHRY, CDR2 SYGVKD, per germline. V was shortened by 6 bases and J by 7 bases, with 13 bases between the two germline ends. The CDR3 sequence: CAISRGPGNEQFF. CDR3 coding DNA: TGTGCCATCAGCCGGGGTCCAGGGAATGAGCAGTTCTTC.

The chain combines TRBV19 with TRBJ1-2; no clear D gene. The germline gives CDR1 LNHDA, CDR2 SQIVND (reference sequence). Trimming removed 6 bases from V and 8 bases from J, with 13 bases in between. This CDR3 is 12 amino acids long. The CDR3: CASRQALRGYTF. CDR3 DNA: TGTGCCAGTAGACAAGCCCTGCGGGGCTACACCTTC.

The CDR3 spells CASSPGIGIRDRVGDTGELFF. DNA for the CDR3: TGTGCCAGCTCACCAGGGATAGGGATTCGGGACAGGGTGGGAGACACCGGGGAGCTGTTTTTT. This rearrangement joins TRBV18 to TRBJ2-2; 9 nucleotides agree with TRBD1. This CDR3 has 21 amino acids. Germline V CDR1 and CDR2: KGHSH, LQKENI. V dropped 2 bases and J dropped 3; count of bases not matched to a gene: 19.

CDR3 DNA: TGTGCCAGCAGCTCCCAAAAGAACTACGAGCAGTACTTC. Translation: CASSSQKNYEQYF. J is TRBJ2-7 and V is TRBV7-9, with D unclear. The CDR3 length is 13 residues. CDR1 and CDR2 from the germline V gene are SEHNR and FQNEAQ (reference sequence). Trimming cost V 4 bases and J 3 bases, with 10 bases left between them.

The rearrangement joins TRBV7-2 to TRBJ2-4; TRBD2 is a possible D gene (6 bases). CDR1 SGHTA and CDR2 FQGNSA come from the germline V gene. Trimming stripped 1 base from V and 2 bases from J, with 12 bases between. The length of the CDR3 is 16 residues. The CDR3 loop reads CASSLELALTKNIQYF. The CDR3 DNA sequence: TGTGCCAGCAGCTTAGAACTAGCCTTGACCAAAAACATTCAGTACTTC.

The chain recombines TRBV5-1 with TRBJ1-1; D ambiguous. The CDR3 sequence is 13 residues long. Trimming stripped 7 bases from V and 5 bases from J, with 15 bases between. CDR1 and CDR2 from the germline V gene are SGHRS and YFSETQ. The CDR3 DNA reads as TGCGCCAGCCACCCCGGGAGGCGGACTGAAGCTTTCTTT. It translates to CASHPGRRTEAFF.

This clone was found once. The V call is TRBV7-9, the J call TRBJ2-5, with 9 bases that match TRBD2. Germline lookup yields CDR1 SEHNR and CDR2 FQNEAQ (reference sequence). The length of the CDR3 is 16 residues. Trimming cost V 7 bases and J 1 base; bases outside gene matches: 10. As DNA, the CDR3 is TGTGCCAGCACTATGCGGGGGGGCAGTTCCCAAGAGACCCAGTACTTC. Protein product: CASTMRGGSSQETQYF. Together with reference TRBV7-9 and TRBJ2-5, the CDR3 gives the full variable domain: DTGVSQNPRHKITKRGQNVTFRCDPISEHNRLYWYRQTLGQGPEFLTYFQNEAQLEKSRLLSDRFSAERPKGSFSTLEIQRTEQGDSAMYLCASTMRGGSSQETQYFGPGTRLLVL.